One sample yielded the 11 T cell receptor beta chains listed below, sequenced in a study of T cell responses to AZD1222 COVID-19 vaccine. Produced via immunoSEQ multiplex PCR; TCRdb's table is partial and in-frame only. The sample lists about 190,000 clones, approximately 91% occurring once. The starting material was peripheral blood, obtained on day 0 of AZD1222 vaccination. The origin of the receptors is an adult in good health.

This clone occurred once. The chain has TRBV5-1 and TRBJ2-5, with 7 bases matching TRBD2. CDR3 length equals 15 residues. Unmatched junction bases numbered 7, after V lost 0 bases and J lost 5 bases. The germline gives CDR1 SGHRS, CDR2 YFSETQ. CDR3 in DNA: TGCGCCAGCAGCTTGGGGTCCTCCGGGGGGGAGACCCAGTACTTC. It codes for CASSLGSSGGETQYF. The entire variable domain, with the rest obtained from reference TRBV5-1 and TRBJ2-5, is as follows: KAGVTQTPRYLIKTRGQQVTLSCSPISGHRSVSWYQQTPGQGLQFLFEYFSETQRNKGNFPGRFSGRQFSNSRSEMNVSTLELGDSALYLCASSLGSSGGETQYFGPGTRLLVL.

J is TRBJ2-7 and V is TRBV7-2, with D maybe TRBD2 (6 bases). Per the germline V gene, CDR1 is SGHTA and CDR2 is FQGNSA. V lost 5 bases and J 0 bases, leaving 14 bases between the germline ends. The CDR3 sequence is 15 residues long. The CDR3 bases are TGTGCCAGCAGCGTCTCGGGACTCAGCTCCTACGAGCAGTACTTC. Translating gives CASSVSGLSSYEQYF.

Concerning this clone: Other DNA sequences in this sample translate to the same CDR3. This chain connects TRBV6-5 to TRBJ1-5; tentative D call: TRBD1 (5 bases). V was cut by 2 bases and J by 1 base, with 6 bases left in between. Germline lookup yields CDR1 MNHEY and CDR2 SVGAGI. The CDR3 sequence is 14 residues long. CDR3: CASSYGGSNQPQHF. DNA for the CDR3: TGTGCCAGCAGTTACGGGGGGAGCAATCAGCCCCAGCATTTT.

This clone was counted once. The rearrangement links TRBV27 to TRBJ1-1, with unresolved D. V lost 3 bases to trimming and J lost 1 base, with 9 bases between them. The CDR3 extends over 14 amino acids. The germline CDR1 and CDR2 sequences are MNHEY and SMNVEV (reference sequence). CDR3 region: CASSFFAGNTEAFF. CDR3 DNA: TGTGCCAGCAGTTTCTTTGCAGGGAACACTGAAGCTTTCTTT.

The chain has TRBV5-1 and TRBJ2-1, with TRBD1 matching 7 bases. Germline V CDR1 and CDR2: SGHRS, YFSETQ. This CDR3 is 15 amino acids long. With 1 base clipped from V and 6 bases from J, the junction kept 7 bases outside the gene matches. In nucleotides, the CDR3 is TGCGCCAGCAGCTTGAGTATGCCAGGGGGCAATGAGCAGTTCTTC. Translating gives CASSLSMPGGNEQFF.

This rearrangement joins TRBV28 to TRBJ2-7; a weak D match, TRBD2 (6 bases). CDR3 length equals 16 residues. Trimming pared 4 bases from V and 0 bases from J, leaving 16 bases between. Germline V gene data show CDR1 as MDHEN and CDR2 as SYDVKM. The CDR3 loop is CASSSLGGVSSYEQYF. In DNA form, the CDR3 reads TGTGCCAGCAGTTCCCTCGGAGGGGTGAGCTCCTACGAGCAGTACTTC.

The J gene is TRBJ2-7, the V gene TRBV3-1 (or the pseudogene TRBV3-2), with a tentative D call TRBD2 (6 bases). V dropped 4 bases and J dropped 3 bases, with 13 bases sitting between them. This CDR3 is built from 14 residues. Germline V gene data show CDR1 as LGHDT and CDR2 as YNNKEL (reference sequence). CDR3 nucleotides: TGTGCCAGCAGCCGCCTGGGGACTGGCTACGAGCAGTACTTC. Translation gives CASSRLGTGYEQYF.

CDR3 sequence: CASTPGTAPPGEKLFF. CDR3 DNA: TGTGCCAGTACCCCAGGGACAGCGCCTCCGGGTGAAAAACTGTTTTTT. The rearrangement uses TRBV19 and TRBJ1-4; 7 bases line up with TRBD1. This CDR3 region has 16 residues. V trimming: 7 bases; J trimming: 7 bases; junction bases outside the gene matches: 15. Germline V gives CDR1 LNHDA, CDR2 SQIVND (reference sequence).

V is TRBV13 and J is TRBJ2-5, with TRBD2 identical over 8 bases. This CDR3 comprises 17 residues. Germline-derived CDR1 and CDR2 are PRHDT and FYEKMQ (reference sequence). Unmatched junction bases numbered 11, after V lost 1 base and J lost 4 bases. The CDR3 DNA reads as TGTGCCAGCAGCTTAGTTTCCGGGAGGGCACCTACAGAGACCCAGTACTTC. It translates to CASSLVSGRAPTETQYF.

J is TRBJ2-7 and V is TRBV15, with D perhaps being TRBD1 or TRBD2 (5 bases each). Germline assignment: CDR1 LNHNV and CDR2 YYDKDF (reference sequence). V gave up 1 base and J gave up 4 bases, with 11 bases separating them. The CDR3 sequence is 14 residues long. The CDR3 here is CATSRGRGEYEQYF. The CDR3 coding sequence is TGTGCCACCAGCAGAGGGAGAGGGGAATACGAGCAGTACTTC.

V is TRBV14 and J is TRBJ2-7; D unresolved. The CDR3 has 15 residues. V dropped 6 bases and J dropped 3 bases, with 18 bases sitting between them. Germline CDR1 reads SGHDN; CDR2 reads FVKESK. CDR3 in amino acids: CASRKGRAPLYEQYF. In nucleotides, the CDR3 is TGTGCCAGCAGAAAAGGACGGGCCCCGCTCTACGAGCAGTACTTC.